This T cell receptor beta chain is from a study of PD-1 blockade in classical Hodgkin lymphoma. This CDR3 comprises 13 residues. Per the germline V gene, CDR1 is SGHDT and CDR2 is YYEEEE. V shed 0 bases and J shed 0 bases, with 3 bases lying between them. Sequencing was performed with immunoSEQ multiplex PCR; in TCRdb, only in-frame clones are kept and a portion is missing. In the table there are about 13,000 clones, roughly 90% of which are singletons. Exposure to brentuximab vedotin varied, and each patient had relapsed following autologous stem cell transplantation. The sample consisted of peripheral blood mononuclear cells (PBMCs), taken at baseline. This TCR was sampled from a human donor with classical Hodgkin lymphoma. The V and J genes are TRBV5-6 and TRBJ1-1; D is ambiguous. CDR3 sequence (DNA): TGTGCCAGCAGCTTGGACCTGAACACTGAAGCTTTCTTT. It is translated as CASSLDLNTEAFF. The complete variable domain, with remaining parts taken from reference TRBV5-6 and TRBJ1-1, reads DAGVTQSPTHLIKTRGQQVTLRCSPKSGHDTVSWYQQALGQGPQFIFQYYEEEERQRGNFPDRFSGHQFPNYSSELNVNALLLGDSALYLCASSLDLNTEAFFGQGTRLTVV.